Listed here are 8 T cell receptor beta chains from one sample, sequenced in a study of blood T cells in healthy people across ages. With a J-beta primer mix and a sample-barcoded 5' primer, a second PCR ran 7 to 11 cycles. TCRdb redid the calling of the 5' RACE reads with MiXCR, one entry per CDR3 protein. The sample has 800,000 to 1,000,000 distinct CDR3 sequences, roughly 50% seen once. Sequenced material: blood. Source of these receptors: a man aged 30 to 39 in good health.

The V call is TRBV29-1, the J call TRBJ2-7, with 7 bases aligning to TRBD2. The J call may be mistaken, given a closer DNA end match to TRBJ2-5. The germline V gene encodes CDR1 SQVTM and CDR2 ANQGSEA. This CDR3 is 14 amino acids long. The CDR3 nucleotides read TGCAGCGTGGACTGGGGGAGGGCGGGGGAGACCCAGTACTTC. Translated: CSVDWGRAGETQYF.

This clonotype was counted a few times. V usage is TRBV29-1 and J usage is TRBJ2-3; D is possibly TRBD2 (5 bases). CDR3 size: 11 residues. V shed 7 bases and J shed 6 bases, with 11 bases lying between them. Per the germline V gene, CDR1 is SQVTM and CDR2 is ANQGSEA. The CDR3: CSALTGDTQYF. CDR3 nucleotide sequence: TGCAGCGCCCTTACGGGGGATACGCAGTATTTT.

The chain uses TRBV28 and TRBJ1-2; perhaps TRBD1 as D (5 bases). Germline CDR1 MDHEN, CDR2 SYDVKM. The CDR3 is 12 residues long. The ends were cut back, 6 bases at V and 7 bases at J, with 12 bases in the middle. The CDR3 sequence is CASSRAQGGYTF. CDR3 coding DNA: TGTGCCAGCAGCCGCGCCCAGGGTGGCTACACCTTC.

This rearrangement joins TRBV7-8 to TRBJ1-4, with D unclear. The CDR3 consists of 13 residues. V dropped 7 bases and J dropped 7 bases, with 13 bases sitting between them. Germline V CDR1 and CDR2: SGHVS, FQNEAQ. CDR3 region: CASIEQNGEKLFF. The CDR3 DNA follows: TGTGCCAGCATTGAACAGAACGGTGAAAAACTGTTTTTT.

This clonotype turned up a few times. The chain carries TRBV5-5 and TRBJ2-5; perhaps TRBD1 as D (6 bases). The ends were cut back, 3 bases at V and 1 base at J, with 16 bases in the middle. Germline V lookup: CDR1 SGHKS, CDR2 YYEKEE (reference sequence). The CDR3 runs to 16 residues. The CDR3 coding sequence is TGTGCCAGCAGCTCGACCTCCAGGGGTCCCCAAGAGACCCAGTACTTC. Amino acid sequence: CASSSTSRGPQETQYF.

The rearrangement links TRBV5-1 to TRBJ2-7, with D possibly being TRBD2 (5 bases). The CDR3 sequence is 14 residues long. Trimming removed 6 bases from V and 0 bases from J, with 13 bases in between. Germline V gene lookup returns CDR1 SGHRS and CDR2 YFSETQ. The CDR3 DNA follows: TGCGCCAGCAACCCGGACTCGAGCTCCTACGAGCAGTACTTC. It translates to CASNPDSSSYEQYF.

J is TRBJ1-4 and V is TRBV6-1; TRBD1 aligns across 11 bases. Germline CDR1 MNHNS, CDR2 SASEGT. CDR3 length equals 17 residues. Trimming at V came to 0 bases and at J to 5 bases, leaving 5 bases not matched to a gene. The CDR3, as DNA: TGTGCCAGCAGTGAAGCGCTGGACAGGGGGCAAAATGAAAAACTGTTTTTT. This translates into CASSEALDRGQNEKLFF.

Only a few counts were recorded for this clonotype. V is TRBV29-1 and J is TRBJ1-2, with TRBD1 identical over 9 bases. Trimming at V came to 1 base and at J to 0 bases, leaving 3 bases not matched to a gene. This CDR3 has 15 amino acids. CDR1 SQVTM and CDR2 ANQGSEA come from the germline V gene. This CDR3 reads CSVEGDRGTNYGYTF. CDR3 coding DNA: TGCAGCGTTGAAGGAGACAGGGGGACTAACTATGGCTACACCTTC.